This is a list of T cell receptor beta chains from one sample in a study of shared clonotypes between healthy human individuals. TCRdb keeps only in-frame clones here, not all; method: immunoSEQ multiplex PCR. Of about 1.1 million clones listed, around 77% are singletons. The sample taken for sequencing was memory CD4+ T cells from PBMCs. These receptors were collected from a man aged 18 to 29 in good health. Some clones in this sample may be carry-over from other donors' samples. The CDR3 runs from the conserved cysteine through the conserved F or W.

V: TRBV19
J: TRBJ1-2
CDR3: CASSYLGQGVNYGYTF

V: TRBV11-2
J: TRBJ2-4
CDR3: CASSLGQGGGLAKNIQYF

V: TRBV9
J: TRBJ1-2
CDR3: CASSRVSGYTF

V: TRBV28
J: TRBJ1-5
CDR3: CASYTPGQGANQPQHF

V: TRBV10-3
J: TRBJ1-1
CDR3: CAISDPGWMNTEAFF

V: TRBV19
J: TRBJ1-4
CDR3: CASRVTGGTNEKLFF

V: TRBV21-1
J: TRBJ2-7
CDR3: CASSKETSLPSYEQYF

V: TRBV4-2
J: TRBJ2-5
CDR3: CASRPGTSGRGSQETQYF

V: TRBV27
J: TRBJ2-2
CDR3: CASSWGALAGELFF

V: TRBV6-5
J: TRBJ2-7
CDR3: CASSYGSRDEQYF

V: TRBV28
J: TRBJ1-1
CDR3: CASSLSFTEAFF

V: TRBV11-2
J: TRBJ1-1
CDR3: CASSLGVWTEAFF

V: TRBV30
J: TRBJ2-2
CDR3: CAWSVSRSGELFF

V: TRBV7-6
J: TRBJ1-5
CDR3: CASSRGQNQPQHF

V: TRBV9
J: TRBJ1-4
CDR3: CASSVGSAGANEKLFF

V: TRBV6-5
J: TRBJ2-7
CDR3: CASSYPRTGREQYF

V: TRBV5-4
J: TRBJ1-2
CDR3: CASSPPGQGRSMDGYTF

V: TRBV30
J: TRBJ1-1
CDR3: CAWITCTEAFF

V: TRBV10-3
J: TRBJ1-5
CDR3: CAISETGGGNQPQHF

V: TRBV28
J: TRBJ2-7
CDR3: CASSKTGTSGSYEQYF

V: TRBV5-1
J: TRBJ2-3
CDR3: CASSTGSGSAADTQYF

V: TRBV28
J: TRBJ1-3
CDR3: CASSSAKEGNTIYF

V: TRBV6-1
J: TRBJ1-5
CDR3: CASRGRGFSNQPQHF

V: TRBV30
J: TRBJ1-1
CDR3: CAWRKPDRLNTEAFF